The rows below give T cell receptor beta chains drawn from one sample of a study of blood T cell repertoires in COVID-19. Produced via immunoSEQ multiplex PCR; TCRdb's table is partial and in-frame only. This sample has approximately 250,000 clones, with roughly 89% found just once. Input material: peripheral blood. These receptor sequences come from a man aged 30 to 45 who had recovered from COVID-19. Each CDR3 is given with its conserved first and last residue. D genes are given only for firm matches. Clone size appears in some rows only: once, few, many, or a class for an expanded clone.

j_call v_call clone_size d_call cdr3_aa cdr3_nt
TRBJ2-5 TRBV5-4 NA TRBD2 CASSFPGLAGLYF TGTGCCAGCAGCTTCCCGGGACTAGCGGGGTTGTACTTC
TRBJ2-1 TRBV19 NA NA CASLGRVYGSYNEQFF TGTGCCTCACTTGGCAGGGTATATGGCTCCTACAATGAGCAGTTCTTC
TRBJ2-7 TRBV6-5 NA NA CASNTQGGYEQYF TGTGCCAGCAACACCCAGGGGGGCTACGAGCAGTACTTC
TRBJ2-7 TRBV2 few TRBD2 CASRMGGSYEQYF TGTGCCAGCAGGATGGGAGGGAGCTACGAGCAGTACTTC
TRBJ2-7 TRBV18 NA NA CASSPLEARPTYEQYF TGTGCCAGCTCACCATTGGAGGCCAGGCCTACCTACGAGCAGTACTTC
TRBJ1-4 TRBV12-5 once TRBD1 CASGFPTTGGSEKLFF TGTGCTAGTGGTTTTCCCACGACAGGGGGAAGTGAAAAACTGTTTTTT
TRBJ1-2 TRBV2 NA NA CASSEAASWGYTF TGTGCCAGCAGTGAAGCGGCCTCGTGGGGCTACACCTTC
TRBJ2-7 TRBV6-5 once NA CASNSRRSGEQYF TGTGCCAGCAATAGCCGACGCTCGGGCGAGCAGTACTTC
TRBJ1-1 TRBV6-6 NA NA CASSYGENTEAFF TGTGCCAGCAGTTACGGAGAGAACACTGAAGCTTTCTTT
TRBJ1-4 TRBV30 NA NA CAWSRRGGEKLFF TGTGCCTGGAGTCGCAGGGGTGGTGAAAAACTGTTTTTT
TRBJ2-7 TRBV7-2 once NA CASSLDARGGAPPEQYF TGTGCCAGCAGCTTAGATGCAAGGGGGGGCGCGCCCCCCGAGCAGTACTTC
TRBJ1-2 TRBV4-1 NA TRBD1 CASSQDPRRGLYGYTF TGCGCCAGCAGCCAAGACCCCCGCAGGGGGCTCTATGGCTACACCTTC
TRBJ2-7 TRBV6-2/TRBV6-3 NA NA CASSYRPGGLNEQYF TGTGCCAGCAGTTACCGGCCGGGGGGCTTGAACGAGCAGTACTTC
TRBJ1-1 TRBV18 NA NA CASSPPGRWGNTEAFF TGTGCCAGCTCACCACCGGGGAGATGGGGGAACACTGAAGCTTTCTTT
TRBJ1-1 TRBV9 NA NA CASSANPDWYEAFF TGTGCCAGCAGCGCCAATCCGGACTGGTATGAAGCTTTCTTT
TRBJ1-1 TRBV5-1 NA NA CASSLQGGNTEAFF TGCGCCAGCAGCTTGCAGGGAGGGAACACTGAAGCTTTCTTT
TRBJ1-2 TRBV5-1 many TRBD1 CASSYGTGTNYGYTF TGCGCCAGCAGCTACGGGACAGGAACTAACTATGGCTACACCTTC
TRBJ2-3 TRBV6-2/TRBV6-3 NA NA CASSYSFAAADTQYF TGTGCCAGCAGTTACTCGTTCGCAGCGGCGGATACGCAGTATTTT
TRBJ1-5 TRBV20-1 NA NA CSARARQVSNQPQHF TGCAGTGCTCGTGCCCGACAGGTTAGCAATCAGCCCCAGCATTTT
TRBJ1-4 TRBV7-2 NA NA CASSPLRTSGANEKLFF TGTGCCAGCAGCCCGCTTAGGACCTCGGGGGCTAATGAAAAACTGTTTTTT
TRBJ2-3 TRBV9 NA NA CASSGPREDTQYF TGTGCCAGCAGCGGCCCCCGGGAGGATACGCAGTATTTT
TRBJ1-1 TRBV5-1 NA TRBD1 CASSGMTGDNTEAFF TGCGCCAGCAGCGGAATGACAGGGGATAACACTGAAGCTTTCTTT
TRBJ2-3 TRBV24-1 NA NA CATMDTYTDTQYF TGTGCCACCATGGACACCTACACAGATACGCAGTATTTT
TRBJ1-5 TRBV11-2 NA TRBD1 CASSSERGPGQPQHF TGTGCCAGCAGCTCCGAGAGGGGGCCCGGGCAGCCCCAGCATTTT